This T cell receptor (beta chain) was documented in a study of T cell changes during pregnancy in multiple sclerosis (dated by TCRdb to about 2019). At the level of the whole study: The study looked at changes in the T cell repertoire across pregnancy in women with multiple sclerosis.

As concerns this clone: The antigen this receptor binds is unknown. The sample holds no much larger clone one base away, and base qualities are not on file.

Libraries came from the immunoSEQ multiplex PCR assay. The source is immuneACCESS, and TCRdb retained only in-frame sequences with V and J called. Part of the clones is not carried over; for the studies checked, unresolved V genes explain less than half of this, and the remainder is unexplained. The sample profile shows about 46,000 clones; approximately 91% of them were found once. Clones ranked in the top ten supply about 8.8% of the sample. The V end loses 0 bases and the J end loses 6 bases, and a stretch of 5 bases separates them. The CDR3, cysteine through phenylalanine, is 13 amino acids long. CDR3 DNA is the only sequence kept; it has 39 bases, read in frame from the first base. CDR1 and CDR2 were assigned from the germline V gene (reference sequence) as LNHDA and SQIVND.

The receptor comes from a female donor with multiple sclerosis, enrolled in a pregnancy study. This sample comprised CD8+ T cells from peripheral blood mononuclear cells, obtained after pregnancy. Recombination joined TRBV19 with TRBJ2-2, with the D gene call left open. CDR3 loop: CASSIDVSGELFF. The nucleotide sequence is TGTGCCAGTAGTATAGACGTTTCCGGGGAGCTGTTTTTT. The entire variable domain, with the stretches around the CDR3 drawn from the reference TRBV19 and TRBJ2-2 proteins, is DGGITQSPKYLFRKEGQNVTLSCEQNLNHDAMYWYRQDPGQGLRLIYYSQIVNDFQKGDIAEGYSVSREKKESFPLTVTSAQKNPTAFYLCASSIDVSGELFFGEGSRLTVL.